This TCR beta chain is from a study of T cells in Graves' hyperthyroidism and ophthalmopathy. What was amplified from RNA transcripts were TCR beta CDR3 regions. First-round RT-PCR targeting the TCR CDR3 was performed with the HTBI primer set. TCRdb reprocessed the multiplex PCR reads with MiXCR, giving one entry per CDR3 protein. The sample records fewer than 900,000 distinct CDR3 sequences, around 20% being singletons. The CDR3 length is 15 residues. Germline V gene sequence: CDR1 ENHRY, CDR2 SYGVKD. V lost 4 bases to trimming and J lost 0 bases, with 10 bases between them. The chain employs TRBV10-3 and TRBJ1-5; no definite D call. The sequenced sample consisted of blood. The TCR was taken from a woman in her fifties or sixties with Graves' hyperthyroidism that later progressed to Graves' ophthalmopathy. The CDR3 loop reads CAISVGQDSNQPQHF. The DNA for the CDR3 is TGTGCCATCAGTGTAGGGCAAGATAGCAATCAGCCCCAGCATTTT.